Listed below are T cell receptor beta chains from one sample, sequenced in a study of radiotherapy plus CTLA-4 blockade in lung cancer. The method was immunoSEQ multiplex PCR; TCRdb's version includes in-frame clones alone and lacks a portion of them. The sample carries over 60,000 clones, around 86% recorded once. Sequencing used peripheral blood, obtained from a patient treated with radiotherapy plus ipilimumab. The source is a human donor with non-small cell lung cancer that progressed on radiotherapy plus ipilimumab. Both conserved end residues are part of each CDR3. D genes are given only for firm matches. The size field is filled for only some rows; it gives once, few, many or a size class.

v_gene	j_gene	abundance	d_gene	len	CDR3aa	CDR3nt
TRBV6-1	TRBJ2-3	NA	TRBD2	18	CASSEVVSSGASTDTQYF	TGTGCCAGCAGTGAAGTTGTGTCTAGCGGGGCTAGCACAGATACGCAGTATTTT
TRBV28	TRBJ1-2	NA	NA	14	CASSSVERNYGYTF	TGTGCCAGCAGTTCGGTGGAACGCAACTATGGCTACACCTTC
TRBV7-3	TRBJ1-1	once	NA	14	CASSAQGGWTEAFF	TGTGCCAGCTCAGCCCAAGGGGGTTGGACTGAAGCTTTCTTT
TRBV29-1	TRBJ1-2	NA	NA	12	CSVSIRGDGYTF	TGCAGCGTTAGTATTAGGGGGGATGGCTACACCTTC
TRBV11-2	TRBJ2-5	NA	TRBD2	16	CASSYTSGAFQETQYF	TGTGCCAGCAGCTACACTAGCGGTGCTTTCCAGGAGACCCAGTACTTC
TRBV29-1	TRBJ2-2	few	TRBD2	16	CSVELIAGGSTGELFF	TGCAGCGTTGAGTTAATAGCGGGAGGGTCTACCGGGGAGCTGTTTTTT
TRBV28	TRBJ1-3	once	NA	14	CASSSTGSGNTIYF	TGTGCCAGCAGTTCGACAGGATCTGGAAACACCATATATTTT
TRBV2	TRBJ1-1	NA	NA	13	CASTAGVNTEAFF	TGTGCCAGTACAGCTGGGGTGAACACTGAAGCTTTCTTT
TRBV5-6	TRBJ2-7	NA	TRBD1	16	CASSLPGTGSPYEQYF	TGTGCCAGCAGCTTGCCCGGGACAGGGTCCCCATACGAGCAGTACTTC
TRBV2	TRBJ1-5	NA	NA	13	CASRGDSNQPQHF	TGTGCCAGCAGGGGGGACAGCAATCAGCCCCAGCATTTT
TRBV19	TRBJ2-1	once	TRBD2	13	CASERDSYNEQFF	TGTGCCAGCGAGCGGGACTCCTACAATGAGCAGTTCTTC
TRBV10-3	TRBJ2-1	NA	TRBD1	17	CAISVRDRPLFYNEQFF	TGTGCCATCAGTGTCCGGGACAGGCCACTTTTTTACAATGAGCAGTTCTTC
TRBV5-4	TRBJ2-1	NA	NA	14	CASSSVNSYNEQFF	TGTGCCAGCAGCTCCGTCAACTCCTACAATGAGCAGTTCTTC
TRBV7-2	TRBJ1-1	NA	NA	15	CASSLKLGPLTEAFF	TGTGCCAGCAGCTTAAAGCTGGGACCCTTGACTGAAGCTTTCTTT
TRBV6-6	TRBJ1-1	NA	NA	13	CASRQGVGTEAFF	TGTGCCAGCAGACAGGGAGTTGGAACTGAAGCTTTCTTT
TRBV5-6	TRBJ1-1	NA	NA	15	CASSPNFGGSTEAFF	TGTGCCAGCAGCCCCAATTTTGGGGGTAGCACTGAAGCTTTCTTT
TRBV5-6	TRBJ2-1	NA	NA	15	CASSDQGTSYNEQFF	TGTGCCAGCAGCGACCAGGGGACGTCCTACAATGAGCAGTTCTTC
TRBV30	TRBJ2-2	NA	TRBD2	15	CAWSVTSGITGELFF	TGTGCCTGGAGTGTTACTAGCGGGATAACCGGGGAGCTGTTTTTT
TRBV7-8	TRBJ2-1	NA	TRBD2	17	CASLRLAGGSSYNEQFF	TGTGCCAGCCTGAGACTAGCGGGAGGGAGCTCCTACAATGAGCAGTTCTTC
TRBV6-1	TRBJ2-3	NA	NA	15	CASSEVRLAPDTQYF	TGTGCCAGCAGTGAAGTTCGGCTAGCGCCAGATACGCAGTATTTT
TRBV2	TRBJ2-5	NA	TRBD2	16	CASSSFSGRAGETQYF	TGTGCCAGCAGTTCGTTCAGCGGGAGGGCGGGGGAGACCCAGTACTTC
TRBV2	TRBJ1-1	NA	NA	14	CASSSRGQNTEAFF	TGTGCCAGCAGTTCCCGGGGGCAGAACACTGAAGCTTTCTTT
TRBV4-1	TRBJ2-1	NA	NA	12	CASSQETGIQFF	TGCGCCAGCAGCCAAGAGACCGGGATTCAGTTCTTC
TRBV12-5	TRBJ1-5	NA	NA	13	CASGTRRDQPQHF	TGTGCTAGTGGTACCCGCCGGGATCAGCCCCAGCATTTT
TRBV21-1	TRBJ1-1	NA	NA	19	CASSKGIPRYRGMNTEAFF	TGTGCCAGCAGCAAAGGAATCCCCCGCTATCGGGGCATGAACACTGAAGCTTTCTTT
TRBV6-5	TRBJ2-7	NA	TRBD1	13	CASRSTGAYEQYF	TGTGCCAGCAGGTCGACAGGGGCCTACGAGCAGTACTTC
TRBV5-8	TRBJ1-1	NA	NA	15	CASSPLPRWNTEAFF	TGTGCCAGCTCACCTTTACCTCGGTGGAACACTGAAGCTTTCTTT
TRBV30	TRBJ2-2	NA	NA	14	CAWSSRLDTGELFF	TGTGCCTGGAGTTCTAGACTGGACACCGGGGAGCTGTTTTTT